These T cell receptor beta chains were read from a single sample in a study of memory CD4+ T cells and cytomegalovirus serostatus. Profiling relied on immunoSEQ multiplex PCR, and the TCRdb table lists in-frame clones only, not all of them. Here the sample spans about 39,000 clones, 78% being singletons. The sequencing sample was made of memory CD4+ T cells from blood. Every receptor here comes from an adult in good health and CMV-seronegative. The CDR3 runs from the conserved cysteine through the conserved F or W. The D gene is left open where the match is weak. Clone sizes are given selectively: once, few, many, or a class where the clone is expanded.

abundance | len | j_gene | d_gene | v_gene | CDR3aa | CDR3nt
few | 13 | TRBJ1-6 | . | TRBV11-2 | CASSPRGNSPLHF | TGTGCCAGCAGCCCCAGGGGTAATTCACCCCTCCACTTT
. | 14 | TRBJ1-3 | . | TRBV2 | CASSGGFSGNTIYF | TGTGCCAGCAGTGGGGGGTTCTCTGGAAACACCATATATTTT
. | 15 | TRBJ1-6 | . | TRBV30 | CAWSVPGVYNSPLHF | TGTGCCTGGAGTGTACCTGGGGTCTATAATTCACCCCTCCACTTT
. | 13 | TRBJ1-1 | . | TRBV18 | CASSPSGDTRFFF | TGTGCCAGCTCACCATCAGGGGACACCCGTTTTTTCTTT
. | 14 | TRBJ1-2 | . | TRBV5-4 | CASSLVLGSGIDSF | TGTGCCAGCAGCTTGGTTTTAGGTTCGGGAATTGATTCCTTC
. | 12 | TRBJ2-7 | . | TRBV6-6 | CASSYSAYEQYF | TGTGCCAGCAGTTACTCGGCCTACGAGCAGTACTTC
. | 15 | TRBJ2-1 | . | TRBV5-1 | CASSPSGNSYNEQFF | TGCGCCAGCAGTCCATCCGGTAACTCCTACAATGAGCAGTTCTTC
few | 13 | TRBJ1-1 | . | TRBV18 | CASSPNGDTEAFF | TGTGCCAGCTCACCGAACGGGGACACTGAAGCTTTCTTT
. | 14 | TRBJ1-5 | . | TRBV2 | CASSEETPNQPQHF | TGTGCCAGCAGTGAGGAGACCCCCAATCAGCCCCAGCATTTT
. | 15 | TRBJ1-1 | . | TRBV15 | CATSRVVQENTEAFF | TGTGCCACCAGCAGAGTGGTACAGGAGAACACTGAAGCTTTCTTT
. | 15 | TRBJ1-5 | . | TRBV5-5 | CASSSQSQSREAQHF | TGTGCCAGCAGCTCGCAAAGCCAGAGCCGGGAGGCACAGCATTTT
. | 16 | TRBJ2-5 | TRBD2 | TRBV10-3 | CAISDTSGGAQETQYF | TGTGCCATCAGCGACACTAGCGGGGGGGCCCAAGAGACCCAGTACTTC
. | 15 | TRBJ2-7 | TRBD1 | TRBV6-1 | CASSESDRSPRGQYF | TGTGCCAGCAGTGAGTCGGACAGGAGCCCCCGGGGGCAGTACTTC
few | 14 | TRBJ1-1 | TRBD1 | TRBV6-5 | CASSSTGGNTEAFF | TGTGCCAGCAGTTCGACAGGGGGCAACACTGAAGCTTTCTTT
. | 14 | TRBJ1-1 | . | TRBV5-4 | CASSRRESGTEAFF | TGTGCCAGCAGCCGCAGGGAGTCGGGCACTGAAGCTTTCTTT
. | 17 | TRBJ2-4 | TRBD1 | TRBV11-2 | CASSLESGTGGKNIQYF | TGTGCCAGCAGCTTAGAATCAGGGACAGGGGGCAAAAACATTCAGTACTTC
. | 16 | TRBJ2-1 | TRBD2 | TRBV2 | CASSVDSGGAFNEQFF | TGTGCCAGCAGTGTGGATAGCGGGGGGGCTTTCAATGAGCAGTTCTTC
. | 12 | TRBJ1-6 | . | TRBV6-1 | CASIATDSPLHF | TGTGCCAGCATCGCGACAGATTCACCCCTCCACTTT
. | 15 | TRBJ1-1 | . | TRBV7-9 | CASSLVRRENTEAFF | TGTGCCAGCAGCTTAGTCAGGAGGGAGAACACTGAAGCTTTCTTT
. | 18 | TRBJ1-6 | TRBD1 | TRBV5-1 | CASSLGTGGGFNNSPLHF | TGCGCCAGCAGCTTGGGGACAGGGGGAGGCTTTAATAATTCACCCCTCCACTTT
. | 16 | TRBJ1-4 | TRBD1 | TRBV14 | CASSQAYRGLEEKLFF | TGTGCCAGCAGCCAAGCCTACAGGGGGTTAGAGGAAAAACTGTTTTTT
few | 12 | TRBJ2-7 | . | TRBV25-1 | CASRGGTYEQYF | TGTGCCAGCAGGGGGGGAACCTACGAGCAGTACTTC
. | 15 | TRBJ2-3 | TRBD1 | TRBV5-1 | CASSLEQGSTDTQYF | TGCGCCAGCAGCTTGGAACAGGGGAGCACAGATACGCAGTATTTT
. | 16 | TRBJ1-5 | TRBD1 | TRBV5-6 | CASSQDRGQSNQPQHF | TGTGCCAGCAGCCAGGACAGGGGGCAGAGCAATCAGCCCCAGCATTTT
. | 17 | TRBJ1-3 | . | TRBV5-5 | CASSLVPWSGSGNTIYF | TGTGCCAGCAGCTTGGTCCCATGGTCGGGGTCTGGAAACACCATATATTTT
. | 17 | TRBJ1-1 | . | TRBV30 | CAWHQPGQRIRKTEAFF | TGTGCCTGGCACCAACCGGGACAAAGGATTAGGAAAACTGAAGCTTTCTTT
. | 15 | TRBJ1-6 | . | TRBV30 | CAWRTGTSYNSPLHF | TGTGCCTGGAGGACAGGAACCTCCTATAATTCACCCCTCCACTTT
. | 14 | TRBJ2-6 | . | TRBV11-1 | CASSLSAGANVLTF | TGTGCCAGCAGCTTATCGGCTGGGGCCAACGTCCTGACTTTC
. | 16 | TRBJ1-5 | . | TRBV6-6 | CASRYIPQGSNQPQHF | TGTGCCAGCAGATACATCCCCCAGGGTAGCAATCAGCCCCAGCATTTT
medium-sized | 12 | TRBJ1-2 | TRBD1 | TRBV30 | CASTTGSASYTF | TGTGCCTCCACGACAGGGAGTGCTAGCTACACCTTC
. | 13 | TRBJ2-1 | . | TRBV11-3 | CASSATSSREQFF | TGTGCCAGCAGCGCGACTAGTTCTCGTGAGCAGTTCTTC
. | 11 | TRBJ1-4 | . | TRBV29-1 | CSAYSNEKLFF | TGCAGCGCTTACAGTAATGAAAAACTGTTTTTT
. | 14 | TRBJ2-3 | TRBD2 | TRBV11-2 | CASSSSGGGGTQYF | TGTGCCAGCAGCAGTAGCGGGGGAGGGGGTACGCAGTATTTT
. | 16 | TRBJ2-1 | . | TRBV14 | CASSQDPGRWRDEQFF | TGTGCCAGCAGCCAAGATCCCGGACGATGGAGGGATGAGCAGTTCTTC
. | 14 | TRBJ1-2 | . | TRBV4-2 | CASSQKGSYYGYTF | TGTGCCAGCAGCCAAAAGGGCAGCTACTATGGCTACACCTTC
. | 15 | TRBJ1-5 | . | TRBV2 | CASSEEVYSNQPQHF | TGTGCCAGCAGTGAAGAAGTTTATAGCAATCAGCCCCAGCATTTT
. | 14 | TRBJ2-3 | TRBD1 | TRBV29-1 | CSVWGGTGTDTQYF | TGCAGCGTTTGGGGAGGGACAGGGACAGATACGCAGTATTTT
. | 14 | TRBJ1-4 | . | TRBV30 | CAWSVGPPGEKLFF | TGTGCCTGGAGTGTCGGGCCCCCGGGTGAAAAACTGTTTTTT
. | 15 | TRBJ2-2 | . | TRBV18 | CASSPRIVDTGELFF | TGTGCCAGCTCACCACGTATAGTCGACACCGGGGAGCTGTTTTTT
. | 15 | TRBJ1-6 | TRBD1 | TRBV7-8 | CASSPMDRENSPLHF | TGTGCCAGCAGCCCAATGGACAGGGAAAATTCACCCCTCCACTTT
. | 16 | TRBJ1-5 | . | TRBV5-4 | CASSFGGPNSNQPQHF | TGTGCCAGCAGCTTCGGCGGACCTAATAGCAATCAGCCCCAGCATTTT
. | 14 | TRBJ1-5 | . | TRBV27 | CASNQGGSNQPQHF | TGTGCCAGCAACCAAGGGGGAAGCAATCAGCCCCAGCATTTT
. | 15 | TRBJ2-7 | . | TRBV6-1 | CASSEAMRGGYEQYF | TGTGCCAGCAGTGAAGCAATGCGGGGAGGCTACGAGCAGTACTTC
few | 14 | TRBJ1-2 | . | TRBV7-6 | CASSLQDTNYGYTF | TGTGCCAGCAGCTTGCAGGACACTAACTATGGCTACACCTTC
. | 13 | TRBJ1-2 | . | TRBV2 | CASSAQAPGGYTF | TGTGCCAGCAGTGCACAGGCCCCAGGAGGCTACACCTTC
. | 16 | TRBJ1-1 | . | TRBV5-1 | CASSSRGWGTNTEAFF | TGCGCCAGCAGCTCAAGGGGGTGGGGCACGAACACTGAAGCTTTCTTT
. | 13 | TRBJ2-1 | TRBD2 | TRBV2 | CASSYSGGNEQFF | TGTGCCAGCAGTTATAGCGGGGGCAATGAGCAGTTCTTC
. | 15 | TRBJ2-2 | . | TRBV6-6 | CASSPRDPNTGELFF | TGTGCCAGCAGTCCCCGGGACCCAAACACCGGGGAGCTGTTTTTT